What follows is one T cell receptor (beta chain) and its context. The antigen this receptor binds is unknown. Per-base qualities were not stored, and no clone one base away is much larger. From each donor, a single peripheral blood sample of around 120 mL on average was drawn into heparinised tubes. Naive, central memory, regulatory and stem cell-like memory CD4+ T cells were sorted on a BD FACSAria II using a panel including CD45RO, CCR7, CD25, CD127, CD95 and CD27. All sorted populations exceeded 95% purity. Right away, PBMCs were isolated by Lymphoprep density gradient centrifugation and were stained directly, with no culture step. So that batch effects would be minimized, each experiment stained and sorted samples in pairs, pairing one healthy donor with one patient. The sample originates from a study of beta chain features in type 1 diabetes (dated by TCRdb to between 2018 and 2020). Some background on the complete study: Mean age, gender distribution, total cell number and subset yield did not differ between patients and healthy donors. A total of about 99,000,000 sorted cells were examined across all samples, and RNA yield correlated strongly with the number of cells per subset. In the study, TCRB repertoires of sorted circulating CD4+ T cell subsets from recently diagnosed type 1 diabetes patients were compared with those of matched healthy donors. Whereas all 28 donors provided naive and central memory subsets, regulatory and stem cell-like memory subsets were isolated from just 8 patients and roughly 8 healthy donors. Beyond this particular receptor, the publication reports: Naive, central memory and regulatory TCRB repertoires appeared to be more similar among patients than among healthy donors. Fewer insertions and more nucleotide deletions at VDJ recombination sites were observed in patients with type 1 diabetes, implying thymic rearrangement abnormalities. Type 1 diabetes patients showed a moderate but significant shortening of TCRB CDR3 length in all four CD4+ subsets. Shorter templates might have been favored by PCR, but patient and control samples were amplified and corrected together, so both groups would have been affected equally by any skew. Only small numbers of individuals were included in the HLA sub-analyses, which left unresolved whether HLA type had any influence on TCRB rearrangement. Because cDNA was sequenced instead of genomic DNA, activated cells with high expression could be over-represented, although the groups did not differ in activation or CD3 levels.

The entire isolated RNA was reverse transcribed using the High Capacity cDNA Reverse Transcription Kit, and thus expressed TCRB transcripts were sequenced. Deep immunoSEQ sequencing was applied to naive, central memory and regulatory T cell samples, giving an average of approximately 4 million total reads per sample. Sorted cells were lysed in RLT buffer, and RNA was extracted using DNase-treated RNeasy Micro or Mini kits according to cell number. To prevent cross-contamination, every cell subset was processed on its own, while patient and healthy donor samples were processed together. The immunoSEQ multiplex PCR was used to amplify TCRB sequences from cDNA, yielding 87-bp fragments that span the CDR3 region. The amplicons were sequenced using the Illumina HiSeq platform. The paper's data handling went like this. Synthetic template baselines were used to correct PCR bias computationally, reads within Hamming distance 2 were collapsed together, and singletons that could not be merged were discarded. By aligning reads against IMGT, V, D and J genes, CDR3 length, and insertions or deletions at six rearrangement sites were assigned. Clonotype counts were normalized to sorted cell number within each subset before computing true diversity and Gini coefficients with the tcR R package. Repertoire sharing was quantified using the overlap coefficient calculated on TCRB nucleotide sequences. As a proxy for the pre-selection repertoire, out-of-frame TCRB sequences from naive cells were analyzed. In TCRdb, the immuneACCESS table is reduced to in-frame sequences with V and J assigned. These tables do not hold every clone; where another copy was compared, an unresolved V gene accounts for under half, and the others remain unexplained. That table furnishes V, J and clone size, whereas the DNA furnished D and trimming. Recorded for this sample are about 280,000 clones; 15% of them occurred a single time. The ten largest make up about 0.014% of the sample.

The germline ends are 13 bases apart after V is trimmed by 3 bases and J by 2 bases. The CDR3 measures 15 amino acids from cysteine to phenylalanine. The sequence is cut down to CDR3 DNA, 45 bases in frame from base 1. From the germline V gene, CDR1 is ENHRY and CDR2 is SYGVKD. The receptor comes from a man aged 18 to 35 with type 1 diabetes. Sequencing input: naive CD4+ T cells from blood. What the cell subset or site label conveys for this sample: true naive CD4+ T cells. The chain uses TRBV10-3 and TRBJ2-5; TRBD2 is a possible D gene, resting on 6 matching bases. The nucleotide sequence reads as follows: TGTGCCATCAGTGACTCGACTAGATCTCAAGAGACCCAGTACTTC. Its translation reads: CAISDSTRSQETQYF.